This T cell receptor beta chain is drawn from a study of OX40 agonist ivuxolimab in advanced cancers. With autoimmune disease history or systemic immunosuppression, patients were excluded. Peripheral blood came from all dose cohorts at three timepoints. Germline V CDR1 and CDR2: SGHRS, YFSETQ. V was shortened by 3 bases and J by 7 bases, with 8 bases between the two germline ends. The CDR3 has 12 residues. Sequencing used immunoSEQ multiplex PCR; TCRdb keeps in-frame clones, though not all of them. This sample carries about 72,000 clones, 87% of them seen once, and the ten largest clones take approximately 1.3%.

V gene TRBV5-1 combines with J gene TRBJ2-1; D unresolved. The TCR comes from an adult with an advanced solid tumor such as melanoma, head and neck, liver or kidney cancer. The sequences come from CD4+ or CD8+ T cells sorted from blood, collected in a trial of the OX40 agonist ivuxolimab. Here the CDR3 DNA reads TGCGCCAGCAGCTCAAACTCTAATGAGCAGTTCTTC. Translated, it gives CASSSNSNEQFF.